The 27 T cell receptor beta chains below were found in one sample sequenced in a study of cytomegalovirus exposure and HLA in healthy donors. The primer mix had 60 Vbeta and 13 Jbeta primers. TCRdb keeps only in-frame clones here, not all; method: immunoSEQ multiplex PCR. This table lists around 120,000 clones. Sequencing used PBMCs. The origin of the receptors is a man between 18 and 29 years old in good health and CMV-seronegative.

The gene calls are TRBV19 and TRBJ1-3; 9 bases line up with TRBD1. With 5 bases clipped from V and 4 bases from J, the junction kept 9 bases outside the gene matches. This CDR3 spans 16 amino acids. Germline CDR1 reads LNHDA; CDR2 reads SQIVND (reference sequence). The CDR3 DNA reads TGTGCCAGTAGTTGGATACAGGGGGCGTCCGGAAACACCATATATTTT. Its translation: CASSWIQGASGNTIYF.

This chain joins TRBV5-1 and TRBJ1-1, with 7 bases lining up with TRBD1. The V gene's germline CDR1 is SGHRS and CDR2 YFSETQ. Germline trimming cut 3 bases from V and 11 bases from J; bases unmatched to any gene: 13. The CDR3 covers 14 residues. The CDR3 here is CASSSDREGPSAFF. CDR3 DNA sequence: TGCGCCAGCAGCTCTGACAGGGAAGGGCCCTCGGCTTTCTTT.

The chain couples TRBV6-1 to TRBJ1-5, with unresolved D. Germline V gene sequence: CDR1 MNHNS, CDR2 SASEGT. V gave up 1 base and J gave up 4 bases, with 8 bases separating them. CDR3 size: 14 residues. The CDR3 reads CASSEVPGNQPQHF. In DNA, the CDR3 is TGTGCCAGCAGTGAAGTTCCGGGTAATCAGCCCCAGCATTTT.

V and J are TRBV15 and TRBJ1-1, with D possibly being TRBD1 (5 bases). CDR1 is LNHNV, CDR2 YYDKDF, per germline (reference sequence). This CDR3 has 18 amino acids. The V and J ends lost 5 bases and 11 bases respectively, with 33 bases between them. CDR3 nucleotide sequence: TGTGCCACCAGCTTAATTAAAGTTAAAACGGGGACTTTTATGAAGGCTTTCTTT. It yields the protein CATSLIKVKTGTFMKAFF.

The chain joins TRBV6-1 to TRBJ2-5; 7 bases are shared with TRBD1. The J call may not be correct, given that the DNA end is closer to TRBJ2-7. There are 13 residues in the CDR3. Per the germline V gene, CDR1 is MNHNS and CDR2 is SASEGT. The CDR3 sequence is CAAMLTGLGEQYF. CDR3 in DNA: TGTGCCGCCATGCTGACAGGGTTGGGCGAGCAGTACTTC.

In regard to this clone: This sample also contains other DNA sequences that code for the same CDR3. CDR3 sequence: CASSPPGSSTDTQYF. The CDR3 coding sequence is TGTGCCAGCAGCCCCCCGGGGTCTAGCACAGATACGCAGTATTTT. This chain joins TRBV7-9 and TRBJ2-3; D might be TRBD2 (5 bases). V shed 5 bases and J shed 0 bases, with 12 bases lying between them. The germline CDR1 and CDR2 sequences are SEHNR and FQNEAQ (reference sequence). The CDR3 runs to 15 residues.

J is TRBJ1-1 and V is TRBV6-4; 7 bases agree with TRBD1. The germline gives CDR1 MRHNA, CDR2 SNTAGT. This CDR3 spans 17 amino acids. Germline trimming cut 6 bases from V and 0 bases from J; bases unmatched to any gene: 13. CDR3 in DNA: TGTGCCAGCAGGAGGGCCGGACAGGCTTTAATGAACACTGAAGCTTTCTTT. It specifies CASRRAGQALMNTEAFF.

The V gene is TRBV9, the J gene TRBJ2-1, with D possibly TRBD2 on 5 matching bases. Germline V gene data show CDR1 as SGDLS and CDR2 as YYNGEE. The CDR3 covers 16 residues. Trimming pared 4 bases from V and 0 bases from J, leaving 14 bases between. CDR3 bases: TGTGCCAGCAGCCGAGTACTGCGGGCCTCCTACAATGAGCAGTTCTTC. This sequence encodes CASSRVLRASYNEQFF.

Remarks on this clone: The junction shows a germline mismatch at one end, possibly a read error. This specimen includes other DNA sequences encoding the same CDR3. The chain employs TRBV12-5 and TRBJ1-6; tentative D call: TRBD1 (5 bases). The CDR3 is 14 amino acids. Germline V gene data show CDR1 as LGHNT and CDR2 as FRNRAP. This CDR3 is CASGLGDYNSPLHF. The CDR3 nucleotides are TGTGCTAGTGGTTTGGGGGACTATAATTCACCTCTCCACTTT. Filled out from reference TRBV12-5 and TRBJ1-6, the complete variable domain reads DARVTQTPRHKVTEMGQEVTMRCQPILGHNTVFWYRQTMMQGLELLAYFRNRAPLDDSGMPKDRFSAEMPDATLATLKIQPSEPRDSAVYFCASGLGDYNSPLHFGNGTRLTVT.

The rearrangement links TRBV29-1 to TRBJ2-7; D is undetermined. Germline V gene sequence: CDR1 SQVTM, CDR2 ANQGSEA. Deletions cut 1 base from V and 3 bases from J, with 7 bases between. The CDR3 has 12 amino acids. The CDR3 is CSVEAGRYEQYF. In DNA form, the CDR3 reads TGCAGCGTTGAAGCAGGCCGCTACGAGCAGTACTTC.

This chain joins TRBV6-1 and TRBJ1-3; no clear D gene. This CDR3 spans 15 amino acids. Per the germline V gene, CDR1 is MNHNS and CDR2 is SASEGT. Between the trimmed V and J ends, which lost 6 bases and 5 bases, there was a span of 17 bases. In DNA form, the CDR3 reads TGTGCCAGCAGCCCCCGGGAATTTCGGCGAAACACCATATATTTT. Its translation: CASSPREFRRNTIYF.

V usage is TRBV7-2 and J usage is TRBJ1-5, with 7 nucleotides matching TRBD1. Germline V CDR1 and CDR2: SGHTA, FQGNSA. The J segment lost 3 bases and the V segment lost 1 base, leaving 9 bases of the junction unmatched. There are 17 residues in the CDR3. This CDR3 is CASSLETRTGFNQPQHF. CDR3 nucleotides: TGTGCCAGCAGCTTAGAGACCCGGACAGGCTTCAATCAGCCCCAGCATTTT.

This chain joins TRBV9 and TRBJ1-1; TRBD1 aligns across 7 bases. V trimming: 0 bases; J trimming: 1 base; junction bases outside the gene matches: 3. Germline V gives CDR1 SGDLS, CDR2 YYNGEE. The CDR3 contains 15 residues. The CDR3 DNA is TGTGCCAGCAGCGTAGTAGGGGGCGCGAACACTGAAGCTTTCTTT. Its translation is CASSVVGGANTEAFF.

The V gene is TRBV5-1, the J gene TRBJ1-1; 11 bases are a match to TRBD1. Germline CDR1 SGHRS, CDR2 YFSETQ. The V and J ends lost 3 bases and 3 bases, in that order; junction bases with no gene match: 1. This CDR3 region has 14 residues. The CDR3 here is CASSWGQGDTEAFF. The CDR3 DNA reads TGCGCCAGCAGCTGGGGACAGGGGGACACTGAAGCTTTCTTT.

The chain is built from TRBV28 and TRBJ1-2; 12 nucleotides match TRBD1. The V segment lost 8 bases and the J segment 7 bases; nucleotides outside the gene matches: 2. Germline V gene data show CDR1 as MDHEN and CDR2 as SYDVKM. The CDR3 is 12 residues long. In DNA form, the CDR3 reads TGTGCCAGCGGGACAGGGGGCCTTGGCTACACCTTC. Protein sequence: CASGTGGLGYTF.

The chain recombines TRBV5-1 with TRBJ1-3, with D maybe TRBD1 (6 bases). CDR1 SGHRS and CDR2 YFSETQ come from the germline V gene. This CDR3 is built from 16 residues. Deletions cut 3 bases from V and 0 bases from J, with 13 bases between. The CDR3 sequence is CASSSGDTNSGNTIYF. The CDR3 DNA reads TGCGCCAGCAGCTCTGGGGACACCAACTCTGGAAACACCATATATTTT.

The rearrangement joins TRBV9 to TRBJ2-3, with D possibly matching TRBD1 (6 bases). This CDR3 is built from 16 residues. Trimming left V 1 base short and J 2 bases short, with 14 bases between. The germline CDR1 and CDR2 sequences are SGDLS and YYNGEE. CDR3 sequence (DNA): TGTGCCAGCAGCGTAACAGGGATAGAACTCACAGATACGCAGTATTTT. Translating it yields CASSVTGIELTDTQYF.

The genes are TRBV2 and TRBJ1-5, with a weak D call TRBD1 (6 bases). The CDR3 totals 17 residues. Between the trimmed V and J ends, which lost 4 bases and 3 bases, there was a span of 19 bases. The V gene's germline CDR1 is SNHLY and CDR2 FYNNEI. The CDR3 loop is CASSGARTARFNQPQHF. In DNA form, the CDR3 reads TGTGCCAGCAGTGGCGCCCGGACAGCGAGGTTCAATCAGCCCCAGCATTTT.

The J gene is TRBJ2-1, the V gene TRBV28; D unclear. The germline CDR1 and CDR2 sequences are MDHEN and SYDVKM. The CDR3 spans 14 residues. V lost 4 bases and J 0 bases, leaving 7 bases between the germline ends. The CDR3 sequence: CASSYGSSYNEQFF. The CDR3 DNA reads TGTGCCAGCAGTTATGGCAGCTCCTACAATGAGCAGTTCTTC.

The J gene is TRBJ2-1, the V gene TRBV14; D unclear. V lost 1 base and J lost 3, with 10 bases in between. CDR3 length equals 15 residues. Germline V gene data show CDR1 as SGHDN and CDR2 as FVKESK. In nucleotides, the CDR3 is TGTGCCAGCAGCCAAGCCCCAAGAGGCTACAATGAGCAGTTCTTC. It yields the protein CASSQAPRGYNEQFF.

CDR3 residues: CASSFTGIYEQYF. The CDR3 coding sequence is TGTGCCAGCAGTTTTACGGGGATCTACGAGCAGTACTTC. The V gene is TRBV28, the J gene TRBJ2-5, with D possibly being TRBD2 (5 bases). The J call may be mistaken, given a closer DNA end match to TRBJ2-7. The CDR3 totals 13 residues. The germline gives CDR1 MDHEN, CDR2 SYDVKM.

The chain has TRBV6-5 and TRBJ1-1; D perhaps matches TRBD1 (5 bases). With 7 bases removed from V and 9 bases from J, the gap between germline ends came to 24 bases. The CDR3 runs to 15 residues. Germline V CDR1 and CDR2: MNHEY, SVGAGI. Here the CDR3 DNA reads TGTGCCAGCACCCGGGACGGACGGCTGTGGACTAAAGCTTTCTTT. This translates into CASTRDGRLWTKAFF.

The chain couples TRBV6-5 to TRBJ2-2, with a possible D match to TRBD1 (5 bases). Germline V gene sequence: CDR1 MNHEY, CDR2 SVGAGI. V shed 4 bases and J shed 6 bases, with 9 bases lying between them. This CDR3 is built from 13 residues. This CDR3 is CASSWARAGELFF. The CDR3 nucleotides read TGTGCCAGCAGTTGGGCCAGGGCCGGGGAGCTGTTTTTT.

The chain recombines TRBV2 with TRBJ2-2, with 8 bases aligning to TRBD2. With V trimmed by 2 bases and J by 5 bases, 4 bases remained unmatched. The germline V gene has CDR1 SNHLY and CDR2 FYNNEI. This CDR3 spans 15 amino acids. The CDR3 region has the DNA TGTGCCAGCAGTGAACGGGGGGGATATACCGGGGAGCTGTTTTTT. The encoded protein is CASSERGGYTGELFF.

The rearrangement links TRBV19 to TRBJ1-1; a possible D gene is TRBD1 (5 bases). The CDR3 totals 15 residues. Germline V gene lookup returns CDR1 LNHDA and CDR2 SQIVND (reference sequence). The ends were cut back, 5 bases at V and 0 bases at J, with 13 bases in the middle. The CDR3 spells CASSPQGIMNTEAFF. Here the CDR3 DNA reads TGTGCCAGTAGTCCCCAGGGAATTATGAACACTGAAGCTTTCTTT.

The chain is built from TRBV30 and TRBJ1-1; 11 bases match TRBD1. There are 17 residues in the CDR3. The germline gives CDR1 GTSNPN, CDR2 SVGIG (reference sequence). Germline trimming cut 2 bases from V and 0 bases from J; bases unmatched to any gene: 8. The CDR3 protein is CAWSHGQGAGLNTEAFF. CDR3 DNA: TGTGCCTGGAGTCACGGACAGGGGGCTGGGTTGAACACTGAAGCTTTCTTT.

The rearrangement uses TRBV10-2 and TRBJ1-5; TRBD1 agrees at 12 bases. Germline V lookup: CDR1 WSHSY, CDR2 SAAADI. The junction had 4 bases not matched to a gene; V was cut back by 4 bases and J by 0 bases. The CDR3 contains 17 residues. The CDR3 sequence is CASSGGTGGGSNQPQHF. The CDR3 DNA reads as TGCGCCAGCAGTGGGGGGACAGGGGGCGGTAGCAATCAGCCCCAGCATTTT.